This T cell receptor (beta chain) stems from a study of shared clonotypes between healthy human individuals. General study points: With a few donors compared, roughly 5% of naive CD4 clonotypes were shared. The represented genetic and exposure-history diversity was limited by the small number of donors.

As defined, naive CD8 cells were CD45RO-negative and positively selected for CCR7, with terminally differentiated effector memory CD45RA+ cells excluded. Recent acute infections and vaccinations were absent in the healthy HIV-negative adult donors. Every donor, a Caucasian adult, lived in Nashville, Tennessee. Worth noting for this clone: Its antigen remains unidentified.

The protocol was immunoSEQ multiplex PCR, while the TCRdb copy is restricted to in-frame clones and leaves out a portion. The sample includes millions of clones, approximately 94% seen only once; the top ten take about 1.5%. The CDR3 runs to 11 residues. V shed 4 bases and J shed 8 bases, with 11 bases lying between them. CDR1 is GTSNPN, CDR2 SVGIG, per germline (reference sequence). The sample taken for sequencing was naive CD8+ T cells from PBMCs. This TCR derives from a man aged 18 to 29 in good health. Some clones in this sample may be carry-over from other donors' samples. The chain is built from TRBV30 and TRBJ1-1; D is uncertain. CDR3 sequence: CAWNSPGEAFF. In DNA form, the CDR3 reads TGTGCCTGGAACTCTCCCGGGGAAGCTTTCTTT.